These 14 T cell receptor beta chains came from one sample sequenced in a study of cytomegalovirus exposure and HLA in healthy donors. PCR employed 60 Vbeta and 13 Jbeta primers. Generated by immunoSEQ multiplex PCR, the TCRdb table keeps only in-frame clones and is missing some. The sample records under 200,000 clones, about four fifths being singletons. Sequencing was carried out using PBMCs. The receptor source for this set is a male donor in good health and CMV-seropositive.

The CDR3 sequence is CASSPEAPIGNQPQHF. In DNA, the CDR3 is TGTGCCAGCTCACCAGAGGCGCCCATAGGAAATCAGCCCCAGCATTTT. V and J are TRBV18 and TRBJ1-5; D remains ambiguous. From germline, CDR1 is KGHSH and CDR2 LQKENI. The CDR3 has 16 residues. With 2 bases removed from V and 4 bases from J, the gap between germline ends came to 15 bases.

V usage is TRBV6-6 and J usage is TRBJ1-4; no reliable D call. The CDR3 runs 13 residues. The ends were cut back, 10 bases at V and 5 bases at J, with 14 bases in the middle. Germline CDR1 and CDR2: MNHNY and SVGAGI (reference sequence). The CDR3 spells CATRASENEKLFF. The CDR3 DNA follows: TGTGCCACGAGGGCCTCCGAGAATGAAAAACTGTTTTTT.

This clone has only one observation. V usage is TRBV19 and J usage is TRBJ2-3, with a weak D call TRBD2 (6 bases). Germline V gives CDR1 LNHDA, CDR2 SQIVND (reference sequence). The CDR3 covers 14 residues. V dropped 4 bases and J dropped 1 base, with 9 bases sitting between them. As DNA, the CDR3 is TGTGCCAGTAGTACTCCTAGCGGCACAGATACGCAGTATTTT. Residues: CASSTPSGTDTQYF.

The V gene is TRBV4-3, the J gene TRBJ2-3; maybe TRBD2 (6 bases). The CDR3 length is 15 residues. The V gene's germline CDR1 is LGHNA and CDR2 YSLEER. The ends were cut back, 8 bases at V and 4 bases at J, with 19 bases in the middle. CDR3: CASGVGGTASDTQYF. The CDR3 DNA reads as TGCGCCAGCGGCGTGGGGGGTACCGCTTCAGATACGCAGTATTTT.

This clone was recorded only once. Mismatch with germline at one junction end may stem from a read error. The same CDR3 arises from other DNA sequences in this sample as well. The chain couples TRBV7-2 to TRBJ1-2; 9 positions agree with TRBD1. Germline CDR1 is SGHTA and CDR2 is FQGNSA. This CDR3 comprises 16 residues. CDR3: CASSLTLTGGSAGYTF. Written as DNA, the CDR3 is TGTGCCAGCAGCTTAACCCTTACAGGGGGCTCGGCTGGCTACACCTTT.

V gene TRBV4-3 combines with J gene TRBJ2-5; 7 positions agree with TRBD2. The CDR3 extends over 17 amino acids. The V and J ends lost 0 bases and 2 bases, in that order; junction bases with no gene match: 9. Looked up from germline, CDR1 is LGHNA and CDR2 is YSLEER. The CDR3 DNA reads as TGCGCCAGCAGCCAAGATCGTGGGAGGGCGGGTCAAGAGACCCAGTACTTC. Its translation: CASSQDRGRAGQETQYF.

CDR3 in amino acids: CASGDYPYNEQFF. CDR3 in DNA: TGTGCCAGCGGGGACTACCCCTACAATGAGCAGTTCTTC. The chain is built from TRBV6-1 and TRBJ2-1; 7 nucleotides line up with TRBD2. The germline CDR1 and CDR2 sequences are MNHNS and SASEGT. The CDR3 totals 13 residues. V trimming: 8 bases; J trimming: 2 bases; junction bases outside the gene matches: 3.

The V gene is TRBV25-1, the J gene TRBJ2-7, with D unclear. Germline V gene lookup returns CDR1 MGHDK and CDR2 SYGVNS. V dropped 4 bases and J dropped 7 bases, with 17 bases sitting between them. This CDR3 is 14 amino acids long. The CDR3, as DNA: TGTGCCAGCAGTGTTCCGGGTCCGCTCGAGGAGCAGTACTTC. Translation gives CASSVPGPLEEQYF.

This chain connects TRBV7-9 to TRBJ2-7, with TRBD1 matching 7 bases. The V and J ends lost 5 bases and 6 bases, in that order; junction bases with no gene match: 10. The CDR3 is made up of 14 amino acids. Per germline, CDR1 SEHNR and CDR2 FQNEAQ (reference sequence). The CDR3 DNA reads TGTGCCAGCAGCCCTGCCGGGACAGACGGCGAGCAGTACTTC. As protein: CASSPAGTDGEQYF.

The chain uses TRBV19 and TRBJ1-4; TRBD1 matches 8 bases. V lost 0 bases and J lost 10; bases outside the gene matches: 7. This CDR3 region has 15 residues. Germline assignment: CDR1 LNHDA and CDR2 SQIVND (reference sequence). This CDR3 is CASSIEGQGSGKLFF. CDR3 coding DNA: TGTGCCAGTAGTATAGAAGGACAGGGAAGCGGAAAACTGTTTTTT.

Points on this clone: A junction boundary mismatches the germline segment, possibly from a read error. In DNA, the CDR3 is TGTGCCAGCAGCGTAGGACGGGGGGGGGTTTTCTCAGGCAAAAACAGTCAGTACTTC. Translating gives CASSVGRGGVFSGKNSQYF. V usage is TRBV9 and J usage is TRBJ2-4; TRBD2 matches 8 bases. This CDR3 has 19 amino acids. Germline V gives CDR1 SGDLS, CDR2 YYNGEE.

This sequence joins TRBV29-1 and TRBJ2-7; no firm D call. CDR1 and CDR2 from the germline V gene are SQVTM and ANQGSEA. The CDR3 extends over 14 amino acids. Deletions cut 3 bases from V and 3 bases from J, with 15 bases between. CDR3 nucleotide sequence: TGCAGCGTTGATTCCGCGAGAGGTGGCTACGAGCAGTACTTC. Its protein product is CSVDSARGGYEQYF.

The chain recombines TRBV5-4 with TRBJ2-3, with D possibly matching TRBD1 (5 bases). CDR3 length equals 14 residues. With 0 bases removed from V and 6 bases from J, the gap between germline ends came to 11 bases. CDR1 and CDR2 (germline): SGHNT, YYREEE (reference sequence). The CDR3 bases are TGTGCCAGCAGCTTGGGGGCAGGGATCGATACGCAGTATTTT. It yields the protein CASSLGAGIDTQYF. The whole variable domain, remainder taken from reference TRBV5-4 and TRBJ2-3, is ETGVTQSPTHLIKTRGQQVTLRCSSQSGHNTVSWYQQALGQGPQFIFQYYREEENGRGNFPPRFSGLQFPNYSSELNVNALELDDSALYLCASSLGAGIDTQYFGPGTRLTVL.

The chain uses TRBV4-1 and TRBJ2-6; D is unresolved. V lost 2 bases to trimming and J lost 4 bases, with 18 bases between them. The CDR3 consists of 18 residues. The germline gives CDR1 MGHRA, CDR2 YSYEKL. CDR3 bases: TGCGCCAGCAGCCAAAGACGGTTGTGGGCTATAGGGGCCAACGTCCTGACTTTC. Translation: CASSQRRLWAIGANVLTF.